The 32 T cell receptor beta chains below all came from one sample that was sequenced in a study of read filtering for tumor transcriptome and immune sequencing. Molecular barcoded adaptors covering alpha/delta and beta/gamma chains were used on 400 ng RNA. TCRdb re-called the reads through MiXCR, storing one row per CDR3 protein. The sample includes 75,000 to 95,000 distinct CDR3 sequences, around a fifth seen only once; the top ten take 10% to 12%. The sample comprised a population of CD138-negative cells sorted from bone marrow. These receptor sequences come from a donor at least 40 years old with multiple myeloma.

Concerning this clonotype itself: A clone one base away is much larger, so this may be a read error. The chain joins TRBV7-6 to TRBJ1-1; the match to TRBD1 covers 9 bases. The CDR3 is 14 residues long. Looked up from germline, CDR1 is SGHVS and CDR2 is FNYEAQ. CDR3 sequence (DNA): TGTGCCAGCAGCTCACAGGGGGCTGACACTGAAGCTTCCTTT. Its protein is CASSSQGADTEASF.

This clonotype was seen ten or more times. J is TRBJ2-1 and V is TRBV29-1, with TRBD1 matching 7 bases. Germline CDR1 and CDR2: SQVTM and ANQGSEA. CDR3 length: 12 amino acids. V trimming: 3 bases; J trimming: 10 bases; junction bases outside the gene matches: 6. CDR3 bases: TGCAGCGTTGAGTTCGACAGGGACGAGCAGTTCTTC. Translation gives CSVEFDRDEQFF.

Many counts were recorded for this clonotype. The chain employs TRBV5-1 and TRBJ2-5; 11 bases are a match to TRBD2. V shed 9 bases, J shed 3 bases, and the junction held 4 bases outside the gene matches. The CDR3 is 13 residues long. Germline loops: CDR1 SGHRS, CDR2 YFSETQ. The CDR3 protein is CATSTSGEETQYF. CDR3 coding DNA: TGCGCCACCTCGACTAGCGGGGAAGAGACCCAGTACTTC.

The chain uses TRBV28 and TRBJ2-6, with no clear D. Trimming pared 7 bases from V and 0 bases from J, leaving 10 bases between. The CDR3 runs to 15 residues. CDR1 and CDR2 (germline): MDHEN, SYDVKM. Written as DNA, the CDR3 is TGTGCCAGCAACCGAAAGGGCTCTGGGGCCAACGTCCTGACTTTC. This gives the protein CASNRKGSGANVLTF.

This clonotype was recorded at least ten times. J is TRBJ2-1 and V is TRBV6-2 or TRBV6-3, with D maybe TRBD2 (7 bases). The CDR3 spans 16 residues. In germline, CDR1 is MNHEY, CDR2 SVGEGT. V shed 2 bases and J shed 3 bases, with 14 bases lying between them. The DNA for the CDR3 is TGTGCCAGCAGTTACCGAGGGGGGGCCCTCTACAATGAGCAGTTCTTC. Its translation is CASSYRGGALYNEQFF.

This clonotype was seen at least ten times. CDR3 sequence (DNA): TGTGCCAGCAGTGTCGGGACCGTTTATACGCAGTATTTT. Translated, it gives CASSVGTVYTQYF. The J gene is TRBJ2-3, the V gene TRBV6-1; D possibly matches TRBD1 or TRBD2 (5 bases each). Trimming cost V 4 bases and J 7 bases, with 12 bases left between them. There are 13 residues in the CDR3. Germline V CDR1 and CDR2: MNHNS, SASEGT.

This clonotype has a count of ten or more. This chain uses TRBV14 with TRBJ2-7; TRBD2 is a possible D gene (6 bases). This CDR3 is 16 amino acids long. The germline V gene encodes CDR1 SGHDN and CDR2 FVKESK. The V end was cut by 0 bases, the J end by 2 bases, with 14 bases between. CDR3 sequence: CASSQDFKKRAYEQYF. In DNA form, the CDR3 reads TGTGCCAGCAGCCAAGATTTTAAGAAGCGGGCCTACGAGCAGTACTTC.

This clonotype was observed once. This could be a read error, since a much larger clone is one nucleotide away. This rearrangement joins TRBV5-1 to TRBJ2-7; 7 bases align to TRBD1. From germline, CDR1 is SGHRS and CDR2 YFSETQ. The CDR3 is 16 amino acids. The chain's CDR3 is CASSTRTGPSSYKQYF. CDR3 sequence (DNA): TGCGCCAGCAGCACGAGGACAGGCCCGAGCTCCTACAAGCAGTACTTC. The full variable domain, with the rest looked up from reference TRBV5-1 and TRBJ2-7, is KAGVTQTPRYLIKTRGQQVTLSCSPISGHRSVSWYQQTPGQGLQFLFEYFSETQRNKGNFPGRFSGRQFSNSRSEMNVSTLELGDSALYLCASSTRTGPSSYKQYFGPGTRLTVT.

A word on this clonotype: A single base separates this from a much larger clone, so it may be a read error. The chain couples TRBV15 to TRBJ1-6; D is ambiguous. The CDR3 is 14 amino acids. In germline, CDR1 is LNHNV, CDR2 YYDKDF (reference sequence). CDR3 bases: TGTGCCACCAGCAGGTGGACGGATAATTCACCCCCCCACTTT. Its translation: CATSRWTDNSPPHF.

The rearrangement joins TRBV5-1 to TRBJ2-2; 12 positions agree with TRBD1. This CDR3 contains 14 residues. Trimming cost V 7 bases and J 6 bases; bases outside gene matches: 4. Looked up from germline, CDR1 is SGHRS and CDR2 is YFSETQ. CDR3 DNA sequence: TGCGCCAGCGGGACAGGGGGCGCCCCCGGGGAGCTGTTTTTT. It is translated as CASGTGGAPGELFF. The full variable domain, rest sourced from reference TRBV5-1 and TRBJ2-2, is KAGVTQTPRYLIKTRGQQVTLSCSPISGHRSVSWYQQTPGQGLQFLFEYFSETQRNKGNFPGRFSGRQFSNSRSEMNVSTLELGDSALYLCASGTGGAPGELFFGEGSRLTVL.

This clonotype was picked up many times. The DNA for the CDR3 is TGTGCCAGCAGCTTAGGGGTGGTGGTTGGCACTGAAGCTTTCTTT. It codes for CASSLGVVVGTEAFF. This chain uses TRBV11-2 with TRBJ1-1; no definite D call. V lost 1 base and J lost 4, with 13 bases in between. The CDR3 length is 15 residues. The germline gives CDR1 SGHAT, CDR2 FQNNGV.

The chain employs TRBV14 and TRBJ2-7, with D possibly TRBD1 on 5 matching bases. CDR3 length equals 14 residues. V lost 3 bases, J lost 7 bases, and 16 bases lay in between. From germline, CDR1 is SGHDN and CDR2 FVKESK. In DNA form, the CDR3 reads TGTGCCAGCAGCCAGGCCATCAGGGTTCGGGAGCAGTACTTC. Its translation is CASSQAIRVREQYF.

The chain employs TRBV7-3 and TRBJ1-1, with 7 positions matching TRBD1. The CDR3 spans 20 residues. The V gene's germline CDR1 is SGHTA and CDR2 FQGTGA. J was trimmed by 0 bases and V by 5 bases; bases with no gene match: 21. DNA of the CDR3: TGTGCCAGCAGCGTGACAGGGAATCCCTTATTACCTCTCGTGAACACTGAAGCTTTCTTT. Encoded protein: CASSVTGNPLLPLVNTEAFF. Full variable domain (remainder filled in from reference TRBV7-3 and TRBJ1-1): GAGVSQTPSNKVTEKGKYVELRCDPISGHTALYWYRQSLGQGPEFLIYFQGTGAADDSGLPNDRFFAVRPEGSVSTLKIQRTERGDSAVYLCASSVTGNPLLPLVNTEAFFGQGTRLTVV.

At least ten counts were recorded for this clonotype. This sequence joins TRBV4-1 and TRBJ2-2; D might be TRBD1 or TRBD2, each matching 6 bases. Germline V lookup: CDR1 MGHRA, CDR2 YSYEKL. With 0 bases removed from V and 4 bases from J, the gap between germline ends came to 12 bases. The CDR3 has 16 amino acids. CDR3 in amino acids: CASSQDPRGRTGELFF. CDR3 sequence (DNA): TGCGCCAGCAGCCAAGATCCCCGGGGGCGCACCGGGGAGCTGTTTTTT.

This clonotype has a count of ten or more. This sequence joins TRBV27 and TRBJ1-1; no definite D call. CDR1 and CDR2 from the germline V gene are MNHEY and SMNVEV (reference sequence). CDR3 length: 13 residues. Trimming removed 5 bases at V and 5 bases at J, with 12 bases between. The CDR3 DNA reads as TGTGCCAGCAGTCCGGTCGGGCCAACTGAAGCTTTCTTT. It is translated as CASSPVGPTEAFF.

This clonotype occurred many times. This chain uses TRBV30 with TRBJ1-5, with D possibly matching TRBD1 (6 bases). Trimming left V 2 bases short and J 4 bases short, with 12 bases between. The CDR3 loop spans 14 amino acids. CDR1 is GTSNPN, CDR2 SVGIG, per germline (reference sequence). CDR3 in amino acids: CAWSTGQMNQPQHF. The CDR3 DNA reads TGTGCCTGGAGTACTGGACAGATGAATCAGCCCCAGCATTTT.

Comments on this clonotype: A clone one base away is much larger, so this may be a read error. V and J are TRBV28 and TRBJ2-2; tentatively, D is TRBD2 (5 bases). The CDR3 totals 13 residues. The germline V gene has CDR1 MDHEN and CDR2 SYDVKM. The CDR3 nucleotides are TGTGCCAGCAGTTTATCAGTCACCGGGGAGCTGCTTTTT. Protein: CASSLSVTGELLF.

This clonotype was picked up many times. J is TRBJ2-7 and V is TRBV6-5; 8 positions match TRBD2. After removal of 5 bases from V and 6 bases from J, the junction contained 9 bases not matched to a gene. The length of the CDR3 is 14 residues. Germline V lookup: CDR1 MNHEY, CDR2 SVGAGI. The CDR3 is CASSIGGAAVEQYF. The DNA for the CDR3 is TGTGCCAGCAGTATCGGGGGGGCCGCGGTCGAGCAGTACTTC.

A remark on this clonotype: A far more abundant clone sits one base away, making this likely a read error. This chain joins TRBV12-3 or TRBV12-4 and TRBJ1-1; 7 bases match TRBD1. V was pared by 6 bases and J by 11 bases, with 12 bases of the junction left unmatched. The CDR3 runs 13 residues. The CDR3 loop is CASSPTGQARAFF. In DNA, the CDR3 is TGTGCCAGCAGCCCGACAGGGCAAGCTCGGGCTTTCTTT.

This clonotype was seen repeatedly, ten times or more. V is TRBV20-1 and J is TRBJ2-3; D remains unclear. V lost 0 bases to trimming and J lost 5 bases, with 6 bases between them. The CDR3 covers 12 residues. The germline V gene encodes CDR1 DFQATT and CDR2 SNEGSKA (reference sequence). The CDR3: CSARDWRDTQYF. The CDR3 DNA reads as TGCAGTGCTAGAGATTGGCGAGATACGCAGTATTTT.

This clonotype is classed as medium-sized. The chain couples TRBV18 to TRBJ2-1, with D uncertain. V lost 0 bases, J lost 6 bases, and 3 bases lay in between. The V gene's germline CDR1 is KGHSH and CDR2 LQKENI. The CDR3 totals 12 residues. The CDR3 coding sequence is TGTGCCAGCTCACCACCCTCCAATGAGCAGTTCTTC. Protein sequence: CASSPPSNEQFF.

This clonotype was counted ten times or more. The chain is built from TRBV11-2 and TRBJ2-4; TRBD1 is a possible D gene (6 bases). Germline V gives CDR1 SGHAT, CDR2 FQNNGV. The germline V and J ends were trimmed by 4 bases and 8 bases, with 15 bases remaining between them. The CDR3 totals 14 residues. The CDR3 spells CASSYTPQGYIQYF. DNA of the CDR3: TGTGCCAGCAGCTATACCCCACAGGGTTACATTCAGTACTTC.

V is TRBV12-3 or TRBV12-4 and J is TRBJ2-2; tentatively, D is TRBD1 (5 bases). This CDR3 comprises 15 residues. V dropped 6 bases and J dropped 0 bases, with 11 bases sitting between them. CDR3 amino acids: CASSPQGANTGELFF. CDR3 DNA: TGTGCCAGCAGCCCTCAGGGCGCGAACACCGGGGAGCTGTTTTTT.

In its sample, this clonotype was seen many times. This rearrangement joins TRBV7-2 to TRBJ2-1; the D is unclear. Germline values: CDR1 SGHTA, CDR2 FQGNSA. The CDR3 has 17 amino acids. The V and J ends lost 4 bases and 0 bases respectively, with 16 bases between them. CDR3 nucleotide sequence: TGTGCCAGCAGCTATTACACCAAAACCCTCTCCTACAATGAGCAGTTCTTC. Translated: CASSYYTKTLSYNEQFF.

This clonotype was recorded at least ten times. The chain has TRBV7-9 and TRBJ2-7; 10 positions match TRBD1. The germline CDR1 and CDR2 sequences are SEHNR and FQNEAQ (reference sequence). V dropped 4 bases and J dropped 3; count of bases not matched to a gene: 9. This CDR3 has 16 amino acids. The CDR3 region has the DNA TGTGCCAGCAGCTGGTTCCCCGGGACAGGGGACTACGAGCAGTACTTC. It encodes CASSWFPGTGDYEQYF.

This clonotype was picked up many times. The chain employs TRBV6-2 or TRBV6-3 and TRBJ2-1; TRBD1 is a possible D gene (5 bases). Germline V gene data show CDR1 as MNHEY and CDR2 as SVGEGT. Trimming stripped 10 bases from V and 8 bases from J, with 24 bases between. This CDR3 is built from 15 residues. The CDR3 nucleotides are TGTGCCACCAAACCTGGGGCAGTCTTTTTCGATGAGCAGTTCTTC. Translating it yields CATKPGAVFFDEQFF.

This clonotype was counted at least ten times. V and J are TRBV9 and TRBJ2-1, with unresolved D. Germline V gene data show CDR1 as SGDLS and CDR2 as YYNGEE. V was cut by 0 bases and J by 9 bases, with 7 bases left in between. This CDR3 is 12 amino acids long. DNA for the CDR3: TGTGCCAGCAGCGTAGACGTTGGTGAGCAGTTCTTC. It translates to CASSVDVGEQFF. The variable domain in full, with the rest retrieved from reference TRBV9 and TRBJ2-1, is DSGVTQTPKHLITATGQRVTLRCSPRSGDLSVYWYQQSLDQGLQFLIQYYNGEERAKGNILERFSAQQFPDLHSELNLSSLELGDSALYFCASSVDVGEQFFGPGTRLTVL.

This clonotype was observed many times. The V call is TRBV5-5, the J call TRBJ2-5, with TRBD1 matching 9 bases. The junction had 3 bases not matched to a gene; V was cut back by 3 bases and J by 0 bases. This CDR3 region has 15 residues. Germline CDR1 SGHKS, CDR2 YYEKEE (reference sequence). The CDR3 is CASSWGQGNQETQYF. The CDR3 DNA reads TGTGCCAGCAGCTGGGGACAGGGTAACCAAGAGACCCAGTACTTC.

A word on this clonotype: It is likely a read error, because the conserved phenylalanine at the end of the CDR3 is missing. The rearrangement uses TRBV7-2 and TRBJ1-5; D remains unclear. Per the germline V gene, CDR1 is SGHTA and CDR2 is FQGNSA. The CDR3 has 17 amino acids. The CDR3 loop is CAGSFSRRLGSNQPQHI. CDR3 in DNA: TGTGCCGGCAGCTTCTCCAGGAGGCTCGGGAGCAATCAGCCCCAGCATATT.

This chain's CDR3 is CSVEEKATSTDTQYF. The CDR3 DNA reads TGCAGCGTCGAGGAGAAGGCAACAAGCACAGATACGCAGTATTTT. The rearrangement links TRBV29-1 to TRBJ2-3; no clear D gene. The V and J ends lost 6 bases and 0 bases respectively, with 16 bases between them. Germline values: CDR1 SQVTM, CDR2 ANQGSEA. The CDR3 spans 15 residues.

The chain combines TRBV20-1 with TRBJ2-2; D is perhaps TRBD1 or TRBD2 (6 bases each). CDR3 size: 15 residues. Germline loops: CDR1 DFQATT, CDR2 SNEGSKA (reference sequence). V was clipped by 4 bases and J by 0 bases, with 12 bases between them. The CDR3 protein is CSAMIGGPNTGELFF. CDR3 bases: TGCAGTGCTATGATCGGGGGCCCGAACACCGGGGAGCTGTTTTTT.

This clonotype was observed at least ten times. The CDR3 coding sequence is TGTGCCAGCAGCGCTACTATAACGGAGACCCAGTACTTC. Its translation: CASSATITETQYF. The chain is built from TRBV7-3 and TRBJ2-5; D is undetermined. V lost 5 bases to trimming and J lost 5 bases, with 12 bases between them. The CDR3 length is 13 residues. Germline values: CDR1 SGHTA, CDR2 FQGTGA.